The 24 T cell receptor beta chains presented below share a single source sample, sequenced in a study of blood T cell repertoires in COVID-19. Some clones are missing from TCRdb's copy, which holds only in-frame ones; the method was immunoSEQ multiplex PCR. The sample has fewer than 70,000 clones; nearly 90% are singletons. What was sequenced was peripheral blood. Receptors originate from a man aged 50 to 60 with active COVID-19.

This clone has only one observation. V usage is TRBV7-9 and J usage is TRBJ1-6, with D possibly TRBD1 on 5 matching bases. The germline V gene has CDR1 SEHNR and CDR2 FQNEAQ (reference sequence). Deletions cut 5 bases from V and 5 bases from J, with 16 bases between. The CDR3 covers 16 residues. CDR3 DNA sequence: TGTGCCAGCAGCCCGGTCGGGGGTCGGGATAATTCACCCCTCCACTTT. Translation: CASSPVGGRDNSPLHF.

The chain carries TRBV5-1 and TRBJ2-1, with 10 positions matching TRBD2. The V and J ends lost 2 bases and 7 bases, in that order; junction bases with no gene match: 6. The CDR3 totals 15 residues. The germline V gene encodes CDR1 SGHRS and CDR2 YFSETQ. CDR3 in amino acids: CASSFWASGGNEQFF. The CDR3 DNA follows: TGCGCCAGCAGCTTTTGGGCTAGCGGGGGTAATGAGCAGTTCTTC.

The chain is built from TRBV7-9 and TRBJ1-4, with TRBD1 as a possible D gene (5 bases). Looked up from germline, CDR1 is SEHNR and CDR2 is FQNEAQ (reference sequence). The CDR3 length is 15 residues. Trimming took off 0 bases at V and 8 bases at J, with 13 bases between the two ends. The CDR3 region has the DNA TGTGCCAGCAGCTTAGCGCAGGGTTCGTGGGAAAAACTGTTTTTT. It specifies CASSLAQGSWEKLFF.

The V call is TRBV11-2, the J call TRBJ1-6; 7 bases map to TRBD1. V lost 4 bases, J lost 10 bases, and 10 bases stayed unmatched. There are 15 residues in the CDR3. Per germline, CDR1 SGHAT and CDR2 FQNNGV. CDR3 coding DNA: TGTGCCAGCAGCTCACGGACAGGCCCGGGATCACCCCTCCACTTT. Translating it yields CASSSRTGPGSPLHF. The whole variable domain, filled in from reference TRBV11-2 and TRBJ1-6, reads EAGVAQSPRYKIIEKRQSVAFWCNPISGHATLYWYQQILGQGPKLLIQFQNNGVVDDSQLPKDRFSAERLKGVDSTLKIQPAKLEDSAVYLCASSSRTGPGSPLHFGNGTRLTVT.

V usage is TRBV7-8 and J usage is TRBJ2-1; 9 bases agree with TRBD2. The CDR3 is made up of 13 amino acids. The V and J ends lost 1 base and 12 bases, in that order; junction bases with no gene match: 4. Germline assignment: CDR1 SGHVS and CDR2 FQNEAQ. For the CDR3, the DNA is TGTGCCAGCAGCTTAGTAGCGGGGGTCAGGCAGTTCTTC. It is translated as CASSLVAGVRQFF.

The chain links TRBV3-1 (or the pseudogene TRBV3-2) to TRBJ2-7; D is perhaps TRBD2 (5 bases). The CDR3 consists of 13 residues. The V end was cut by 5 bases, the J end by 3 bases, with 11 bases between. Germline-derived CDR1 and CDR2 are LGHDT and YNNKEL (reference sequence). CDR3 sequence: CASSARTVYEQYF. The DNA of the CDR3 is TGTGCCAGCAGCGCCCGGACTGTCTACGAGCAGTACTTC.

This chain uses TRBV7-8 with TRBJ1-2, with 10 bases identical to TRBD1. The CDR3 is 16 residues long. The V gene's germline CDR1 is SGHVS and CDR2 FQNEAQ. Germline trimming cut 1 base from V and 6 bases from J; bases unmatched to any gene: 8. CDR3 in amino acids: CASSLGAVGTGDGYTF. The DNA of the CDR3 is TGTGCCAGCAGCTTAGGTGCCGTCGGGACAGGGGATGGCTACACCTTC.

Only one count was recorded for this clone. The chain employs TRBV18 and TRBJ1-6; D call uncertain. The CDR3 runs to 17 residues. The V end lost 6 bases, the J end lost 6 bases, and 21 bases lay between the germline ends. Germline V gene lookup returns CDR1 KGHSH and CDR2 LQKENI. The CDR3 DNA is TGTGCCAGCTCGTCTAATGGTTTTAAGGTAGCTAATTCACCCCTCCACTTT. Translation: CASSSNGFKVANSPLHF.

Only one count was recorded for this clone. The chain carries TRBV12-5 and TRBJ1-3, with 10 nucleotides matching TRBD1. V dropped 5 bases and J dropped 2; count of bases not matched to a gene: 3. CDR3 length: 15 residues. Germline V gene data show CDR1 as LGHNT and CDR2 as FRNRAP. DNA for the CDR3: TGTGCTAGTGGTGAAGGACAGGGGGCTGGAAACACCATATATTTT. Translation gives CASGEGQGAGNTIYF.

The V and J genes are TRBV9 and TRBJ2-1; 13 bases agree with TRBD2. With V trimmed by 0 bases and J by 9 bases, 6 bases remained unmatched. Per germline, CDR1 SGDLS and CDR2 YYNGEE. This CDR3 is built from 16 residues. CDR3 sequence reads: CASSVVGTSGVGEQFF. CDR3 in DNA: TGTGCCAGCAGCGTAGTGGGGACTAGCGGGGTCGGTGAGCAGTTCTTC.

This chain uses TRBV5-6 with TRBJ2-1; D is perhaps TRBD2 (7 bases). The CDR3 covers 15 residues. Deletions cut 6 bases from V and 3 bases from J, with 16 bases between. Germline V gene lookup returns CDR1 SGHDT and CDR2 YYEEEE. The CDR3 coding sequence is TGTGCCAGCAACCTTGGCGGGGGCCTCTACAATGAGCAGTTCTTC. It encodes CASNLGGGLYNEQFF.

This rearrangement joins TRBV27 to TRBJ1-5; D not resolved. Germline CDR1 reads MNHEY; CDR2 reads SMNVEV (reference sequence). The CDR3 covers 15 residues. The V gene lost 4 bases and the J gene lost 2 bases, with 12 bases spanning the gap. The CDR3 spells CASSSTGRGNQPQHF. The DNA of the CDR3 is TGTGCCAGCAGTTCGACTGGGCGGGGCAATCAGCCCCAGCATTTT.

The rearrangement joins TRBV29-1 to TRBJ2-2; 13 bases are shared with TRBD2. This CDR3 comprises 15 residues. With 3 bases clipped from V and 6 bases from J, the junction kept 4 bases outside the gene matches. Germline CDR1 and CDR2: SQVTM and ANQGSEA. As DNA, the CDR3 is TGCAGCGTTGATTCGGGACTAGCGGGACCCGGGGAGCTGTTTTTT. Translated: CSVDSGLAGPGELFF.

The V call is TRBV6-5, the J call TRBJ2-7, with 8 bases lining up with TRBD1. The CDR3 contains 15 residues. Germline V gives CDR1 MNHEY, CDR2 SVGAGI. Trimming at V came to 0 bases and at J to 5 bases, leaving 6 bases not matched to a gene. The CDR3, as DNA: TGTGCCAGCAGTTACTCCTGGACAGGGAGCCACGAGCAGTACTTC. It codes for CASSYSWTGSHEQYF.

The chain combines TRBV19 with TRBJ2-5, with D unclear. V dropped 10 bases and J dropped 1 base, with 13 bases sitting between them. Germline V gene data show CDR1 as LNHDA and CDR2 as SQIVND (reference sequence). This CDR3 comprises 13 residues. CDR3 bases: TGTGCCACCCAACGAGGTACCCAAGAGACCCAGTACTTC. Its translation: CATQRGTQETQYF.

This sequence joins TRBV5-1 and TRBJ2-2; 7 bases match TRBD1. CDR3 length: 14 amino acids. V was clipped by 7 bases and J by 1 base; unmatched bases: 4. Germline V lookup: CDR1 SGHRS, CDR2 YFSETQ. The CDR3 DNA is TGCGCCAGCGGACAGGATTTGAACACCGGGGAGCTGTTTTTT. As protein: CASGQDLNTGELFF.

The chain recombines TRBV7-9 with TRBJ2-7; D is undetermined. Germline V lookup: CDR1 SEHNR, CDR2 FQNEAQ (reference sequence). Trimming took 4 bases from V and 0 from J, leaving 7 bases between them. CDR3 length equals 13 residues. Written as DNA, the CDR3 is TGTGCCAGCAGCTCACTTAGCTCCTACGAGCAGTACTTC. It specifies CASSSLSSYEQYF.

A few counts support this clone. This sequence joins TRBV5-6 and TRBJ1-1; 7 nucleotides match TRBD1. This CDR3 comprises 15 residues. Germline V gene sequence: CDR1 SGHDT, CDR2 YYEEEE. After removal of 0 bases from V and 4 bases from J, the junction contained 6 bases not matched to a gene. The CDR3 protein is CASSLVGGAGTEAFF. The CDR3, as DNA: TGTGCCAGCAGCTTGGTAGGGGGCGCGGGCACTGAAGCTTTCTTT.

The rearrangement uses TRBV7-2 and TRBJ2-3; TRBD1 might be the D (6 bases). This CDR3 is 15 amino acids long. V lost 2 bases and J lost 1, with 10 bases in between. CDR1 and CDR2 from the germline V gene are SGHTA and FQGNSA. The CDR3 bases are TGTGCCAGCAGCTTATCGGCAGGGGGCACAGATACGCAGTATTTT. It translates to CASSLSAGGTDTQYF.

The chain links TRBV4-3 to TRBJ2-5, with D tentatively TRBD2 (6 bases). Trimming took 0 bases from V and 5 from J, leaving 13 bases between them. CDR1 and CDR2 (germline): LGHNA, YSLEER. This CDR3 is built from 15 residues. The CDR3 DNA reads TGCGCCAGCAGCCAAGATCGGGGTCGGGGGGAGACCCAGTACTTC. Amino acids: CASSQDRGRGETQYF.

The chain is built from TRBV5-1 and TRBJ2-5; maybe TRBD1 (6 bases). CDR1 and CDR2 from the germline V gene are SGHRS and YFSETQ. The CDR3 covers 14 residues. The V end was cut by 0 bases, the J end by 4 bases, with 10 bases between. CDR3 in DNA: TGCGCCAGCAGCTTGGTACAGGGCTTAGAGACCCAGTACTTC. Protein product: CASSLVQGLETQYF.

The CDR3 reads CASSYSTSGGREQFF. CDR3 bases: TGTGCCAGCAGTTACTCGACTTCCGGGGGACGGGAGCAGTTCTTC. This chain connects TRBV6-2 or TRBV6-3 to TRBJ2-1, with a possible D match to TRBD2 (6 bases). This CDR3 spans 15 amino acids. V lost 0 bases and J 10 bases, leaving 16 bases between the germline ends. Germline assignment: CDR1 MNHEY and CDR2 SVGEGT.

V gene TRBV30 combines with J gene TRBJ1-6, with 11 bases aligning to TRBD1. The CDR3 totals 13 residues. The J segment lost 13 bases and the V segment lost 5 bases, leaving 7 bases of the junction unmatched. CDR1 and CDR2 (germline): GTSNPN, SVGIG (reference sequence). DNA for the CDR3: TGTGCCTGGCGGACAGGGGGCCTGACGCCCCTCCACTTT. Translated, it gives CAWRTGGLTPLHF.

CDR3 in amino acids: CASSYTGGGYEQYF. CDR3 coding DNA: TGCGCCAGCAGCTATACAGGGGGTGGCTACGAGCAGTACTTC. The chain is built from TRBV5-1 and TRBJ2-7, with TRBD1 matching 8 bases. CDR1 and CDR2 from the germline V gene are SGHRS and YFSETQ. CDR3 length: 14 residues. V dropped 3 bases and J dropped 3; count of bases not matched to a gene: 5.